A selection of T cell receptor beta chains follows, all from one sample in a study of cytomegalovirus exposure and HLA in healthy donors. Clones were read by immunoSEQ multiplex PCR, and TCRdb kept only the in-frame ones, dropping some. The repertoire includes about 150,000 clones, about 70% of them detected once, and over 2.5% sits in the top ten. Sequencing used PBMCs. The origin of the receptors is a man aged 18 to 30 in good health and CMV-seronegative. Both conserved end residues are part of each CDR3. The order of the fields is V gene, clone size, J gene, D gene, CDR3 protein, CDR3 DNA. The D gene is left open where the match is weak. Only part of the rows carry a size: once, few, many, or a class if the clone is expanded.

TRBV28,once,TRBJ1-5,NA,CASRGGQGRNQPQHF,TGTGCCAGCAGGGGGGGGCAGGGCCGCAATCAGCCCCAGCATTTT
TRBV5-1,NA,TRBJ1-5,TRBD1,CASSLEGTGVNQPQHF,TGCGCCAGCAGCTTGGAGGGGACAGGGGTGAATCAGCCCCAGCATTTT
TRBV4-1,NA,TRBJ1-1,NA,CASSPTGQMNTEAFF,TGCGCCAGCAGCCCAACTGGGCAGATGAACACTGAAGCTTTCTTT
TRBV5-1,NA,TRBJ2-5,NA,CASSLGAKTQETQYF,TGCGCCAGCAGCTTGGGGGCGAAGACGCAAGAGACCCAGTACTTC
TRBV29-1,NA,TRBJ1-5,NA,CSAGGSGDSNQPQHF,TGCAGCGCCGGAGGGTCGGGGGATAGCAATCAGCCCCAGCATTTT
TRBV5-1,NA,TRBJ2-3,NA,CASSQGELSTDTQYF,TGCGCCAGCAGCCAGGGCGAACTAAGCACAGATACGCAGTATTTT
TRBV2,NA,TRBJ1-2,TRBD1,CASSEGTGIYGYTF,TGTGCCAGCAGTGAAGGGACAGGAATCTATGGCTACACCTTC
TRBV27,NA,TRBJ2-5,TRBD2,CASSPLAAKETQYF,TGTGCCAGCAGTCCGCTAGCGGCCAAAGAGACCCAGTACTTC
TRBV25-1,NA,TRBJ1-6,NA,CASSAQGWTLHF,TGTGCCAGCAGTGCACAGGGTTGGACCCTCCACTTT
TRBV14,NA,TRBJ1-1,NA,CASSQDLAGRAFF,TGTGCCAGCAGCCAAGACCTGGCAGGGCGAGCTTTCTTT
TRBV27,NA,TRBJ1-4,NA,CASSSGFGEKLFF,TGTGCCAGCAGTTCAGGGTTTGGGGAAAAACTGTTTTTT
TRBV6-1,once,TRBJ2-3,NA,CASSFRVRGTDTQYF,TGTGCCAGCAGTTTCCGGGTCCGTGGCACAGATACGCAGTATTTT
TRBV5-4,NA,TRBJ2-5,NA,CASSSRDWNPAETQYF,TGTGCCAGCAGCTCCCGGGACTGGAATCCGGCGGAGACCCAGTACTTC
TRBV7-9,once,TRBJ2-7,TRBD1,CSSSRGDRGRSYEQYF,TGTTCCAGCAGCCGAGGCGACAGGGGCCGCTCCTACGAGCAGTACTTC
TRBV21-1,NA,TRBJ2-1,NA,CASSKAPGLAGGIYYNEQFF,TGTGCCAGCAGCAAAGCCCCCGGACTAGCGGGGGGGATTTACTACAATGAGCAGTTCTTC
TRBV10-1,NA,TRBJ1-1,NA,CASSRDMMNTEAFF,TGCGCCAGCAGTCGGGACATGATGAACACTGAAGCTTTCTTT
TRBV19,NA,TRBJ1-1,NA,CASSFIRSMNTEAFF,TGTGCCAGTAGTTTTATACGGTCTATGAACACTGAAGCTTTCTTT
TRBV4-2,NA,TRBJ1-4,NA,CASSQDPLNEKLFF,TGTGCCAGCAGCCAAGACCCCCTTAATGAAAAACTGTTTTTT
TRBV7-7,once,TRBJ2-1,TRBD2,CASSPRGGGEQFF,TGTGCTAGCAGCCCCCGCGGCGGGGGTGAGCAGTTCTTC
TRBV6-5,NA,TRBJ1-5,TRBD1,CASSTTLDRDQPQHF,TGTGCCAGCAGTACCACTCTTGACAGGGATCAGCCCCAGCATTTT
TRBV7-3,few,TRBJ1-2,NA,CASRRDSNYGYTF,TGTGCCAGCAGGAGAGACAGTAACTATGGCTACACCTTC
TRBV19,NA,TRBJ2-1,NA,CASSIRAAYNEQFF,TGTGCCAGTAGTATCAGGGCAGCTTACAATGAGCAGTTCTTC
TRBV4-1,NA,TRBJ1-4,NA,CASSQVGARHEKLFF,TGCGCCAGCAGCCAAGTTGGGGCTCGGCACGAAAAACTGTTTTTT
TRBV4-1,NA,TRBJ2-7,TRBD2,CASSLRTSGGSNYEQYF,TGCGCCAGCAGCCTCCGGACTAGCGGGGGGAGCAACTACGAGCAGTACTTC
TRBV6-5,NA,TRBJ1-5,NA,CASSTQGNQPQHF,TGTGCCAGCAGTACCCAGGGGAATCAGCCCCAGCATTTT